This is a list of T cell receptor beta chains from one sample in a study of blood T cells in healthy people across ages. TCRdb redid the calling of the 5' RACE reads with MiXCR, one entry per CDR3 protein. Of 800,000 or so distinct CDR3 sequences in the sample, about 45% are singletons; the top ten hold 15% to 20%. Material for sequencing was blood. The receptors shown here come from a man of 80 years or more in good health. CDR3s include the opening cysteine and the closing phenylalanine or tryptophan. Fields, in order: clone size, D gene, J gene, V gene, CDR3 protein, CDR3 DNA. The D gene is left open where the match is weak. Expanded clones get a size class; other rows say once, few or many, or leave the size out.

-,-,TRBJ2-7,TRBV6-2/TRBV6-3,CASTPRPTYEQYF,TGTGCCAGCACCCCTCGGCCGACCTACGAGCAGTACTTC
-,TRBD1,TRBJ2-7,TRBV24-1,CATSETGGKGYEQYF,TGTGCCACCAGTGAGACAGGGGGAAAAGGCTACGAGCAGTACTTC
-,TRBD2,TRBJ2-3,TRBV12-3/TRBV12-4,CASSSGTSAYADTQYF,TGTGCCAGCAGTTCCGGGACTAGCGCGTACGCAGATACGCAGTATTTT
-,-,TRBJ2-5,TRBV12-3/TRBV12-4,CASSLNGIQETQYF,TGTGCCAGCAGTTTAAACGGGATACAAGAGACCCAGTACTTC
many,TRBD2,TRBJ2-5,TRBV30,CAWSPTPSGRTIETQYF,TGTGCCTGGAGTCCAACACCTAGCGGGAGAACGATAGAGACCCAGTACTTC
-,TRBD1,TRBJ1-1,TRBV12-3/TRBV12-4,CASRRDRSRTEAFF,TGTGCCAGCCGAAGGGACAGATCGAGGACTGAAGCTTTCTTT
-,TRBD2,TRBJ2-3,TRBV5-1,CASSFLTGPTSGRTDTQYF,TGCGCCAGCAGCTTTCTGACAGGACCTACTAGCGGGAGGACAGATACGCAGTATTTT
few,TRBD1,TRBJ1-6,TRBV10-3,CAIREDRGGNSPLHF,TGTGCCATCAGGGAGGACAGGGGTGGAAATTCACCCCTCCACTTT
few,-,TRBJ2-4,TRBV25-1,CASSTSRQDPKNIQYF,TGTGCCAGCAGTACCTCTAGACAGGATCCCAAAAACATTCAGTACTTC
once,TRBD1,TRBJ2-6,TRBV4-3,CASSQEGQGASGANVLTF,TGCGCCAGCAGCCAAGAAGGGCAGGGGGCCTCTGGGGCCAACGTCCTGACTTTC
many,TRBD2,TRBJ2-4,TRBV6-2/TRBV6-3,CASSQPGLAGVTNIQYF,TGTGCCAGCAGTCAACCGGGACTAGCGGGAGTCACAAACATTCAGTACTTC
-,-,TRBJ2-1,TRBV29-1,CSVATSDLEQFF,TGCAGCGTCGCCACTAGTGATCTTGAGCAGTTCTTC
-,-,TRBJ1-2,TRBV10-3,CAIKGAAPNGYTF,TGTGCCATCAAAGGGGCCGCCCCGAATGGCTACACCTTC
-,-,TRBJ2-7,TRBV5-5,CASLDGSYEQYF,TGTGCCAGCTTGGACGGTTCCTACGAGCAGTACTTC
many,TRBD2,TRBJ2-5,TRBV12-3/TRBV12-4,CASSLLGGGQETQYF,TGTGCCAGCAGTTTGTTAGGCGGGGGACAAGAGACCCAGTACTTC
-,TRBD2,TRBJ2-1,TRBV10-3,CAISEPRGSGRSHNEQFF,TGTGCCATCAGTGAGCCCCGGGGCAGCGGGAGATCTCACAATGAGCAGTTCTTC
-,-,TRBJ2-7,TRBV2,CASSGGLHSYEQYF,TGTGCCAGCAGCGGAGGGCTACACTCCTACGAGCAGTACTTC
-,-,TRBJ2-1,TRBV7-9,CASSLEKAGGKNEQFF,TGTGCCAGCAGCTTAGAGAAGGCAGGGGGGAAAAATGAGCAGTTCTTC
-,-,TRBJ2-7,TRBV4-1,CASSQERGTYEQYF,TGCGCCAGCAGCCAAGAACGGGGGACCTACGAGCAGTACTTC
-,TRBD2,TRBJ2-1,TRBV29-1,CSVEWGLGLSEQFF,TGCAGCGTTGAGTGGGGACTAGGGTTAAGTGAGCAGTTCTTC
few,-,TRBJ2-5,TRBV14,CASSYGSFWEQYF,TGTGCCAGCAGCTACGGGAGTTTTTGGGAGCAGTACTTC
-,-,TRBJ2-3,TRBV5-1,CASSPGTALILATTSTDTQYF,TGCGCCAGCAGCCCGGGGACAGCCTTGATTCTAGCGACAACTAGCACAGATACGCAGTATTTT
-,-,TRBJ1-1,TRBV6-5,CASKKSQTNTEAFF,TGTGCCAGCAAAAAATCTCAAACGAACACTGAAGCTTTCTTT
once,-,TRBJ2-7,TRBV25-1,CASSEGRASSYEQYF,TGTGCCAGCAGTGAAGGACGGGCATCTTCCTACGAGCAGTACTTC
-,TRBD1,TRBJ2-7,TRBV12-3/TRBV12-4,CAGTATGFPYEQYF,TGTGCCGGCACCGCGACAGGGTTCCCCTACGAGCAGTACTTC
many,-,TRBJ2-1,TRBV29-1,CSVERPAGRGPVALNEQFF,TGCAGCGTTGAAAGGCCCGCCGGGAGGGGGCCGGTGGCCCTTAATGAGCAGTTCTTC
-,TRBD1,TRBJ2-7,TRBV20-1,CSARDRGEQYF,TGCAGTGCAAGGGACAGGGGCGAGCAGTACTTC
few,-,TRBJ2-5,TRBV12-3/TRBV12-4,CASSPVSGSETQYF,TGTGCCAGCAGCCCGGTGTCGGGGTCGGAGACCCAGTACTTC
-,-,TRBJ2-7,TRBV28,CASSSPRGHEQYF,TGTGCCAGCAGTTCTCCCCGCGGCCACGAGCAGTACTTC
few,TRBD2,TRBJ2-1,TRBV6-5,CASSYELAGLRVNNEQFF,TGTGCCAGCAGTTACGAACTAGCGGGCCTTCGGGTCAACAATGAGCAGTTCTTC
few,-,TRBJ2-7,TRBV4-1,CASSQEGSGRPGNEQYF,TGCGCCAGCAGCCAAGAAGGTTCGGGGCGGCCGGGGAATGAGCAGTACTTC
once,-,TRBJ2-3,TRBV6-2/TRBV6-3,CASSYSWPTDTQYF,TGTGCCAGCAGTTACTCGTGGCCCACAGATACGCAGTATTTT
-,TRBD1,TRBJ2-5,TRBV27,CASSSGTGVLETQYF,TGTGCCAGCAGTTCCGGGACAGGGGTGTTAGAGACCCAGTACTTC
-,-,TRBJ1-3,TRBV25-1,CASSEERTGNTIYF,TGTGCCAGCAGTGAAGAGAGAACGGGAAACACCATATATTTT
-,TRBD2,TRBJ2-7,TRBV4-2,CASSRTGLAPDEQYF,TGTGCCAGCAGCCGCACGGGACTAGCTCCGGACGAGCAGTACTTC
few,TRBD2,TRBJ2-3,TRBV7-2,CASSLVGRADRTDTQYF,TGTGCCAGCAGCTTAGTTGGGAGGGCCGACCGCACAGATACGCAGTATTTT
many,-,TRBJ2-1,TRBV7-9,CASSSPTARGYKNEQFF,TGTGCCAGCAGCTCACCTACTGCGCGGGGTTATAAAAATGAGCAGTTCTTC
-,-,TRBJ2-7,TRBV7-3,CASSKLGGTSDLYGQYF,TGTGCCAGCAGCAAACTCGGAGGGACCTCTGACCTCTACGGGCAGTACTTC
-,TRBD2,TRBJ2-1,TRBV6-5,CASSYSASGVQTQFF,TGTGCCAGCAGTTACTCTGCTAGCGGGGTGCAGACCCAGTTCTTC
few,-,TRBJ2-5,TRBV30,CAGSRGETQYF,TGTGCCGGAAGTAGGGGGGAGACCCAGTACTTC
few,-,TRBJ2-7,TRBV21-1,CASSLQGQAPYEQYF,TGTGCCAGCAGCCTTCAGGGACAGGCCCCCTACGAGCAGTACTTC
-,TRBD2,TRBJ2-3,TRBV20-1,CSAKSGTADTQYF,TGCAGTGCTAAAAGCGGGACGGCAGATACGCAGTATTTT
-,TRBD2,TRBJ2-1,TRBV6-1,CASSEYRLAGDEQFF,TGTGCCAGCAGTGAATATAGGCTAGCGGGAGATGAGCAGTTCTTC
-,TRBD2,TRBJ2-4,TRBV6-6,CASSQLAGLAKNIQYF,TGTGCCAGCAGCCAGCTAGCGGGGTTAGCCAAAAACATTCAGTACTTC
-,TRBD1,TRBJ2-3,TRBV27,CASSSLRGQGFTDTQYF,TGTGCCAGCAGTTCCCTAAGGGGACAGGGTTTCACAGATACGCAGTATTTT
-,-,TRBJ2-7,TRBV20-1,CSASFLRDEQYF,TGCAGTGCTAGCTTTTTGCGGGACGAGCAGTACTTC
-,TRBD2,TRBJ2-3,TRBV12-3/TRBV12-4,CASSYSGGRVYIAADTQYF,TGTGCCAGCAGTTACTCAGGCGGGAGGGTTTATATCGCCGCAGATACGCAGTATTTT
-,TRBD1,TRBJ2-1,TRBV7-9,CASSPPGGPNEQFF,TGTGCCAGCAGTCCTCCAGGGGGCCCCAATGAGCAGTTCTTC
-,TRBD2,TRBJ2-5,TRBV29-1,CSVDLAGGRETQYF,TGCAGCGTTGATCTAGCGGGAGGAAGAGAGACCCAGTACTTC
few,TRBD2,TRBJ2-3,TRBV20-1,CSAPNGGGATDTQYF,TGCAGTGCCCCAAACGGCGGGGGGGCCACAGATACGCAGTATTTT
few,-,TRBJ2-5,TRBV4-3,CASSQDLAGKETQYF,TGCGCCAGCAGCCAAGATCTGGCAGGGAAAGAGACCCAGTACTTC
-,TRBD1,TRBJ2-7,TRBV15,CATSRPGLGQVEEQYF,TGTGCCACCAGCAGACCAGGACTCGGACAGGTGGAGGAGCAGTACTTC
few,TRBD1,TRBJ2-5,TRBV10-3,CAISARDSAETQYF,TGTGCCATCAGTGCCCGGGACAGCGCGGAGACCCAGTACTTC
few,-,TRBJ1-1,TRBV4-1,CASSQDRAGEAFF,TGCGCCAGCAGCCAAGATCGGGCCGGAGAAGCTTTCTTT
few,-,TRBJ2-7,TRBV27,CASSLGLPGFTYEQYF,TGTGCCAGCAGTTTAGGACTCCCCGGATTCACCTACGAGCAGTACTTC
few,TRBD1,TRBJ1-2,TRBV6-5,CASSSQGESYGYTF,TGTGCCAGCAGTTCACAGGGGGAGAGTTATGGCTACACCTTC
-,TRBD2,TRBJ2-3,TRBV11-3,CASSFSGTSGPDTQYF,TGTGCCAGCAGCTTCTCCGGGACTAGCGGGCCAGATACGCAGTATTTT
once,TRBD1,TRBJ2-2,TRBV10-3,CATLDSGTGEMFF,TGTGCCACGCTTGACTCCGGGACAGGGGAAATGTTTTTT
-,-,TRBJ2-7,TRBV6-5,CASSYSFEYEQYF,TGTGCCAGCAGTTACTCTTTCGAGTACGAGCAGTACTTC
many,TRBD2,TRBJ2-1,TRBV2,CASGLAGVDEQFF,TGTGCCAGCGGACTAGCGGGAGTGGATGAGCAGTTCTTC